What follows describes a single T cell receptor (beta chain). Profiled with immunoSEQ multiplex PCR; TCRdb holds only in-frame clones, not every one. Of approximately 38,000 clones detected, about nine tenths appear once; the ten largest clones hold about 6.3%. The CDR3 covers 15 residues. Trimming cost V 2 bases and J 7 bases, with 17 bases left between them. Germline CDR1 reads SQVTM; CDR2 reads ANQGSEA. The data are from a study of T cell changes during pregnancy in multiple sclerosis. The TCR comes from a female donor with multiple sclerosis, enrolled in a pregnancy study. The starting material was CD8+ T cells from peripheral blood mononuclear cells, obtained in the second trimester of pregnancy. The gene calls are TRBV29-1 and TRBJ2-2; TRBD2 might be the D (5 bases). DNA for the CDR3: TGCAGCGTTGAAACGGGAATAGGCCCTGGCGGGGAGCTGTTTTTT. Translating it yields CSVETGIGPGGELFF.